Each of the 21 T cell receptor beta chains below was sequenced from the same sample in a study of beta chain features in type 1 diabetes. General study results and limits: Type 1 diabetes patients had TCRB CDR3s that were shorter (moderately but significantly so) in all four CD4+ subsets.

These receptors' antigens are unknown. Expressed TCRB transcripts were sequenced, since all the RNA that had been isolated was reverse transcribed. Only in-frame clones appear in the TCRdb table, and some are missing; sequencing was by immunoSEQ multiplex PCR. This sample carries over 120,000 clones, approximately 13% of them seen once, and the ten largest clones take approximately 1.3%. Sequencing was done on a sample of central memory CD4+ T cells from blood. Source of these receptors: a man aged 18 to 30 with type 1 diabetes.

The chain has TRBV5-4 and TRBJ2-1; 10 bases match TRBD1. The CDR3 is 15 residues long. Germline CDR1 SGHNT, CDR2 YYREEE (reference sequence). V lost 1 base to trimming and J lost 6 bases; unmatched junction nucleotides: 4. The CDR3 DNA is TGTGCCAGCAGCTTGCGTGGGACAGGGGTCAATGAGCAGTTCTTC. It specifies CASSLRGTGVNEQFF.

The table lists this clone with a few counts. This rearrangement joins TRBV5-1 to TRBJ1-1; D possibly corresponds to TRBD1 (6 bases). Germline V gene sequence: CDR1 SGHRS, CDR2 YFSETQ. The CDR3 spans 14 residues. V dropped 4 bases and J dropped 1 base, with 11 bases sitting between them. The CDR3 DNA reads as TGCGCCAGCAGCAGGGGGGCGTCGAACACTGAAGCTTTCTTT. As protein: CASSRGASNTEAFF. The variable domain in full, with the rest retrieved from reference TRBV5-1 and TRBJ1-1, is KAGVTQTPRYLIKTRGQQVTLSCSPISGHRSVSWYQQTPGQGLQFLFEYFSETQRNKGNFPGRFSGRQFSNSRSEMNVSTLELGDSALYLCASSRGASNTEAFFGQGTRLTVV.

This clone was observed a handful of times. This chain uses TRBV5-1 with TRBJ1-1; no reliable D call. The V and J ends lost 1 base and 1 base respectively, with 8 bases between them. Per the germline V gene, CDR1 is SGHRS and CDR2 is YFSETQ. CDR3 length: 14 amino acids. CDR3 amino acids: CASSLRQTNTEAFF. The DNA of the CDR3 is TGCGCCAGCAGCTTGAGGCAGACGAACACTGAAGCTTTCTTT.

This chain connects TRBV13 to TRBJ1-5; D gene unclear. The CDR3 runs to 15 residues. Germline-derived CDR1 and CDR2 are PRHDT and FYEKMQ (reference sequence). V was cut by 2 bases and J by 0 bases, with 8 bases left in between. The CDR3 here is CASSLRPISNQPQHF. Written as DNA, the CDR3 is TGTGCCAGCAGCTTAAGGCCGATTAGCAATCAGCCCCAGCATTTT.

The table lists this clone with a few counts. The chain links TRBV6-5 to TRBJ1-6, with D hard to call. V was trimmed by 4 bases and J by 9 bases, leaving 10 bases between them. The CDR3 sequence is 13 residues long. CDR1 is MNHEY, CDR2 SVGAGI, per germline. The CDR3 here is CASSSPPGSPLHF. For the CDR3, the DNA is TGTGCCAGCAGTTCACCCCCAGGTTCACCCCTCCACTTT.

This chain uses TRBV30 with TRBJ1-2, with a weak D call TRBD1 (6 bases). There are 14 residues in the CDR3. The germline V gene encodes CDR1 GTSNPN and CDR2 SVGIG (reference sequence). Trimming removed 5 bases at V and 7 bases at J, with 20 bases between. In nucleotides, the CDR3 is TGTGCCTGGTTAATACAGGGCGGGACCGGTGGCTACACCTTC. Translating it yields CAWLIQGGTGGYTF.

This clone was observed a few times. J is TRBJ2-5 and V is TRBV7-9, with 7 bases fitting TRBD1. CDR1 and CDR2 from the germline V gene are SEHNR and FQNEAQ (reference sequence). The CDR3 covers 15 residues. After removal of 5 bases from V and 9 bases from J, the junction contained 15 bases not matched to a gene. The CDR3 DNA sequence: TGTGCCAGCAGCCCGACCTCCGGGACAGTTGGTGCCCAGTACTTC. It specifies CASSPTSGTVGAQYF.

This clone has only a few counts. This chain joins TRBV28 and TRBJ2-5; the match to TRBD2 covers 12 bases. This CDR3 spans 17 amino acids. After removal of 5 bases from V and 5 bases from J, the junction contained 12 bases not matched to a gene. Germline CDR1 is MDHEN and CDR2 is SYDVKM. CDR3 in amino acids: CASSPPRLAGARETQYF. The CDR3 DNA reads as TGTGCCAGCAGTCCACCAAGACTAGCGGGGGCGAGGGAGACCCAGTACTTC.

V and J are TRBV7-2 and TRBJ1-4, with unresolved D. This CDR3 contains 13 residues. V lost 1 base and J lost 8, with 8 bases in between. The germline gives CDR1 SGHTA, CDR2 FQGNSA. The chain's CDR3 is CASSLVGQEKLFF. CDR3 nucleotide sequence: TGTGCCAGCAGCTTAGTCGGGCAGGAAAAACTGTTTTTT.

V gene TRBV5-4 combines with J gene TRBJ1-2, with 7 bases lining up with TRBD1. CDR3 length: 15 residues. CDR1 and CDR2 (germline): SGHNT, YYREEE (reference sequence). Unmatched junction bases numbered 10, after V lost 3 bases and J lost 5 bases. CDR3 DNA sequence: TGTGCCAGCAGCTCAGGGACAGAGGGGCCTTATGGCTACACCTTC. The encoded protein is CASSSGTEGPYGYTF.

The chain employs TRBV7-2 and TRBJ1-2; D is perhaps TRBD1 (6 bases). The CDR3 is made up of 13 amino acids. The germline V gene has CDR1 SGHTA and CDR2 FQGNSA. V lost 5 bases to trimming and J lost 9 bases, with 16 bases between them. CDR3 in DNA: TGTGCCAGCAGCCGACAGGACACTATGCGCTACACCTTC. Translating gives CASSRQDTMRYTF.

This rearrangement joins TRBV10-2 to TRBJ1-1, with D perhaps matching TRBD1 (5 bases). This CDR3 contains 13 residues. In germline, CDR1 is WSHSY, CDR2 SAAADI. Trimming cost V 1 base and J 11 bases, with 14 bases left between them. The CDR3 is CASSEWGVGQAFF. The CDR3 DNA follows: TGCGCCAGCAGTGAGTGGGGGGTAGGCCAGGCTTTCTTT.

This clone appeared a few times. Other DNA sequences of this sample code for an identical CDR3. CDR3 DNA: TGCGCCAGCAGCATCGGACAGGCCGCCTACGAGCAGTACTTC. The encoded protein is CASSIGQAAYEQYF. The V gene is TRBV5-1, the J gene TRBJ2-7, with 7 bases lining up with TRBD1. V dropped 4 bases and J dropped 2; count of bases not matched to a gene: 6. The germline V gene has CDR1 SGHRS and CDR2 YFSETQ. The CDR3 extends over 14 amino acids.

The V call is TRBV7-2, the J call TRBJ1-2; 7 bases line up with TRBD1. There are 14 residues in the CDR3. Per germline, CDR1 SGHTA and CDR2 FQGNSA. V dropped 6 bases and J dropped 8; count of bases not matched to a gene: 12. CDR3 protein: CASSITTGVYGYTF. In DNA, the CDR3 is TGTGCCAGCAGTATCACAACAGGGGTTTACGGCTACACCTTC.

In this sample, this clone turned up a few times. V usage is TRBV18 and J usage is TRBJ1-2; D unresolved. The V and J ends lost 1 base and 7 bases respectively, with 16 bases between them. The CDR3 has 15 residues. Germline V CDR1 and CDR2: KGHSH, LQKENI. The CDR3 DNA follows: TGTGCCAGCTCACCACTTAAGTCCGGGAATGGTGGCTACACCTTC. Translation: CASSPLKSGNGGYTF. Supplemented by reference TRBV18 and TRBJ1-2, the full variable domain reads NAGVMQNPRHLVRRRGQEARLRCSPMKGHSHVYWYRQLPEEGLKFMVYLQKENIIDESGMPKERFSAEFPKEGPSILRIQQVVRGDSAAYFCASSPLKSGNGGYTFGSGTRLTVV.

The table lists this clone with a few counts. The V gene is TRBV5-1, the J gene TRBJ2-3; TRBD2 matches at 10 bases. The length of the CDR3 is 17 residues. Trimming took 3 bases from V and 5 from J; bases not matched to a gene: 12. CDR1 is SGHRS and CDR2 is YFSETQ in the germline V gene. Here the CDR3 reads CASSSLTSGPGEDTQYF. CDR3 sequence (DNA): TGCGCCAGCAGCTCTTTGACTAGCGGGCCCGGAGAAGATACGCAGTATTTT.

V gene TRBV21-1 combines with J gene TRBJ1-2. TRBV21-1 is annotated as a pseudogene. The CDR3 consists of 11 residues. The CDR3 loop reads CASSKDYGYTF. The CDR3, as DNA: TGTGCCAGCAGCAAAGACTATGGCTACACCTTC.

V is TRBV7-9 and J is TRBJ1-2; D call uncertain. CDR1 and CDR2 (germline): SEHNR, FQNEAQ (reference sequence). The V end was cut by 5 bases, the J end by 7 bases, with 17 bases between. The CDR3 is 14 amino acids. The CDR3 here is CASSPRAGSFGYTF. The CDR3 DNA follows: TGTGCCAGCAGCCCGAGGGCCGGAAGCTTTGGCTACACCTTC.

This clone was seen more than once but under ten times. The rearrangement joins TRBV7-2 to TRBJ2-1; TRBD1 is a possible D gene (5 bases). The germline V and J ends were trimmed by 5 bases and 5 bases, with 13 bases remaining between them. CDR3 length: 14 amino acids. Germline CDR1 reads SGHTA; CDR2 reads FQGNSA. CDR3 sequence reads: CASSLSQGNNEQFF. CDR3 bases: TGTGCCAGCAGCCTGTCTCAGGGAAACAATGAGCAGTTCTTC.

The chain has TRBV6-1 and TRBJ2-3; TRBD1 agrees at 10 bases. This CDR3 has 17 residues. CDR1 and CDR2 from the germline V gene are MNHNS and SASEGT. V shed 4 bases, J shed 1 base, and the junction held 8 bases outside the gene matches. CDR3 protein: CASSAGTGTGGTDTQYF. CDR3 sequence (DNA): TGTGCCAGCAGTGCAGGGACCGGGACAGGGGGCACAGATACGCAGTATTTT.

The chain combines TRBV28 with TRBJ2-5; 7 bases map to TRBD1. The CDR3 sequence is 15 residues long. The ends lost 6 bases at V and 3 bases at J; junction bases unmatched: 10. Germline V gene sequence: CDR1 MDHEN, CDR2 SYDVKM. The CDR3 protein is CASSSRDRVKETQYF. The CDR3, as DNA: TGTGCCAGCAGCTCCCGGGACAGAGTAAAAGAGACCCAGTACTTC.